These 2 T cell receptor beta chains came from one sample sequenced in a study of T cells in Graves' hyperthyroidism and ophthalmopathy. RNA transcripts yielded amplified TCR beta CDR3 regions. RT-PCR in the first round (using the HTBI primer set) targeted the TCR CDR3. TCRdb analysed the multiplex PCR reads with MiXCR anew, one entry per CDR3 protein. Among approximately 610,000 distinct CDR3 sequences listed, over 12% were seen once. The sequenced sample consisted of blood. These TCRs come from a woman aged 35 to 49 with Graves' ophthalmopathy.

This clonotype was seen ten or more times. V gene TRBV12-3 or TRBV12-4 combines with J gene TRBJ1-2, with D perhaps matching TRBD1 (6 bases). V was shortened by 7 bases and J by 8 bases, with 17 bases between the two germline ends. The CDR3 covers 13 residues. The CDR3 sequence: CASTLFGGQGYTF. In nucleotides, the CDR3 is TGTGCCAGCACTCTATTTGGGGGGCAAGGCTACACCTTC.

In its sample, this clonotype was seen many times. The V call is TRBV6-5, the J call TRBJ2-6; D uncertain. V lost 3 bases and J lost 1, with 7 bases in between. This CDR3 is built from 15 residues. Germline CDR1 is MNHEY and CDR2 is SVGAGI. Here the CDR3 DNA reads TGTGCCAGCAGTTATTTTGGGTCTGGGGCCAACGTCCTGACTTTC. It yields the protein CASSYFGSGANVLTF.